The clone carrying this TCR beta chain was recorded only once. Its antigen is not known. This record comes from a study of yellow fever vaccine responses in identical twins. V shed 4 bases and J 3 bases; nucleotides not matched to a gene: 5. The CDR3 length is 16 residues. Findings of the study overall: Reports say the vaccine T cell response in twins looked partly convergent and partly personalized.

TCRdb re-called the RT-PCR reads with MiXCR, one entry per CDR3 protein. The sample consists of 3,000 to 4,500 distinct CDR3 sequences, roughly four fifths of them appearing once. This sample comprised T cells from blood (PBMCs), unsorted or a sorted subset (not recorded which), obtained before or after yellow fever vaccination (not recorded which). The source is a woman aged 18-30 years who received the yellow fever vaccine. The genes are TRBV12-3 or TRBV12-4 and TRBJ2-3, with 12 bases matching TRBD2. The CDR3 DNA sequence: TGTGCCAGCAGTTCGCTAGCGGGGGGGGAGACAGATACGCAGTATTTT. It is translated as CASSSLAGGETDTQYF.